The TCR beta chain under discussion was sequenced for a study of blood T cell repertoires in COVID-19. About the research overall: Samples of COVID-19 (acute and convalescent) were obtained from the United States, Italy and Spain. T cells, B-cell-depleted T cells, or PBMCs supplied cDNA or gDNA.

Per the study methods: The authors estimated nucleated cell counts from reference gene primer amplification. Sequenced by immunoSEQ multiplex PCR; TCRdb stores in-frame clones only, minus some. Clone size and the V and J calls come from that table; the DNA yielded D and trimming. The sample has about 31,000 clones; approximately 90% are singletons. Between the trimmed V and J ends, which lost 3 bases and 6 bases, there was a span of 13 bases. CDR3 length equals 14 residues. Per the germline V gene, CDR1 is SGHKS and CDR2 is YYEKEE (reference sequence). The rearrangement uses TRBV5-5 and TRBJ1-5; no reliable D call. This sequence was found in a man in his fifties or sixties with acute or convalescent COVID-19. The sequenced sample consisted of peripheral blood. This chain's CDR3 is CASSSGGESQPQHF. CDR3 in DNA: TGTGCCAGCAGCTCGGGCGGGGAAAGTCAGCCCCAGCATTTT.